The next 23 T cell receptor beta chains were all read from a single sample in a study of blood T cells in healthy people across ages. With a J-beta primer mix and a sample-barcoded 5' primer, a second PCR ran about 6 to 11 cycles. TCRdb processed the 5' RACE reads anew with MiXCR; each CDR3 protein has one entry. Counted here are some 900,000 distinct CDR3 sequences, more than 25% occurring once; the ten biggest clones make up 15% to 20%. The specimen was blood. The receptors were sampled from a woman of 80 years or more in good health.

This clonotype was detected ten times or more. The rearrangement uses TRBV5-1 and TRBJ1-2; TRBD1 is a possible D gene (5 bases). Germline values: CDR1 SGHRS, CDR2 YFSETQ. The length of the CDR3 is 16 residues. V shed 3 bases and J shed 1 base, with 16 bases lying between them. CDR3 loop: CASSSAAQGYNYGYTF. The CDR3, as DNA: TGCGCCAGCAGCTCGGCTGCGCAGGGTTATAACTATGGCTACACCTTC.

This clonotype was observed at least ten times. CDR3 region: CASSYSGGGKNIQYF. CDR3 nucleotides: TGTGCCAGCAGTTACTCAGGGGGGGGGAAAAACATTCAGTACTTC. V gene TRBV6-5 combines with J gene TRBJ2-4, with TRBD2 as a possible D gene (7 bases). Germline CDR1 and CDR2: MNHEY and SVGAGI. The CDR3 extends over 15 amino acids. V was trimmed by 0 bases and J by 4 bases, leaving 10 bases between them.

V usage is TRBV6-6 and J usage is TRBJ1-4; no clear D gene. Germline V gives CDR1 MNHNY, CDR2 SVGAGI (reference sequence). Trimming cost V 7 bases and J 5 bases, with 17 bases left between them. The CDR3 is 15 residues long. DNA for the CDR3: TGTGCCAGCACCCAGGCGTCTCCTAGAAATGAAAAACTGTTTTTT. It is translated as CASTQASPRNEKLFF.

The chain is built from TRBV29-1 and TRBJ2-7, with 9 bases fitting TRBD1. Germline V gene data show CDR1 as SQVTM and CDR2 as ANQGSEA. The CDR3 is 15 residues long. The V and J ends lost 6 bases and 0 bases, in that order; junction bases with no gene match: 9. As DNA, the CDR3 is TGCAGCGTCCTCCCTATGACAGGGGGCTCCTACGAGCAGTACTTC. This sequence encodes CSVLPMTGGSYEQYF.

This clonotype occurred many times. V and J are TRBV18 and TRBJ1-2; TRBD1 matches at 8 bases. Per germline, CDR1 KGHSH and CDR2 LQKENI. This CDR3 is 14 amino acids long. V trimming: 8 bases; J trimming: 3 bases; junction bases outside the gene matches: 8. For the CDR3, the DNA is TGTGCCAGCAGCCCGGGGACAGGAGACTATGGCTACACCTTC. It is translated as CASSPGTGDYGYTF.

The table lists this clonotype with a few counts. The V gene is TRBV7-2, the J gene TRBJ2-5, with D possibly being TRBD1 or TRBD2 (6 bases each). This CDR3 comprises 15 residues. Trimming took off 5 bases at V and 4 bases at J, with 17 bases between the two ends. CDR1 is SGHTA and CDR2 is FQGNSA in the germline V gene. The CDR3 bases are TGTGCCAGCAGCCCCTGGGGGGCTCGTGTAGAGACCCAGTACTTC. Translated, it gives CASSPWGARVETQYF.

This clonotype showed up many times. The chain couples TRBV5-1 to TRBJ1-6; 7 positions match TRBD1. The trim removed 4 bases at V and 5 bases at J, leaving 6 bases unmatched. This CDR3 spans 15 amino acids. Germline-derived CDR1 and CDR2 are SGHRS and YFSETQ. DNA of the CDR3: TGCGCCAGCAGCCCAGGGGACAGTCATAATTCACCCCTCCACTTT. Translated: CASSPGDSHNSPLHF.

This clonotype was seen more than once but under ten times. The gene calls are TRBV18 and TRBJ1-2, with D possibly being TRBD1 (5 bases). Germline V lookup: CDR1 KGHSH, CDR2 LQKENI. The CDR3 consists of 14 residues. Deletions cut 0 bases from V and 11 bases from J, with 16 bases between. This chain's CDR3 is CASSPPGRVERYTF. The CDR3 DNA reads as TGTGCCAGCTCACCACCGGGCAGGGTGGAACGTTACACCTTC.

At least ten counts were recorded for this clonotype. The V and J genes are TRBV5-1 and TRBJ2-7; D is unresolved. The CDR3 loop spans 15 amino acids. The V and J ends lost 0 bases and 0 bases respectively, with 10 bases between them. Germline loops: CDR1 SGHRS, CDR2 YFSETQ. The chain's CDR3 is CASSLGDSSSYEQYF. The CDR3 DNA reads TGCGCCAGCAGCTTGGGAGACTCCAGCTCCTACGAGCAGTACTTC.

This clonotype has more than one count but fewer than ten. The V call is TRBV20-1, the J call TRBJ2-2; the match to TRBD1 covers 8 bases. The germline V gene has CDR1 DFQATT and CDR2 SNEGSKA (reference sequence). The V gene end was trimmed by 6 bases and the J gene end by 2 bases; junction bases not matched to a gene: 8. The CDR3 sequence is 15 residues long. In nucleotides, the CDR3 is TGCAGTGCCAACGTACAGGGGGGTAACACCGGGGAGCTGTTTTTT. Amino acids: CSANVQGGNTGELFF.

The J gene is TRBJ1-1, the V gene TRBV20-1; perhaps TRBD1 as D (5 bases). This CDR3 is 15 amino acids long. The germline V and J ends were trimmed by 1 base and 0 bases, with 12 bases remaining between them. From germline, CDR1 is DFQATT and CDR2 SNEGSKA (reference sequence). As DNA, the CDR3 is TGCAGTGCTAGAGGCGGGGGGTTCATGAACACTGAAGCTTTCTTT. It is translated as CSARGGGFMNTEAFF.

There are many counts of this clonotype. CDR3 sequence (DNA): TGCAGTGCTAGAGATGATCCCCAGACCCAGTACTTC. This sequence encodes CSARDDPQTQYF. The gene calls are TRBV20-1 and TRBJ2-5; no definite D call. There are 12 residues in the CDR3. Trimming took 0 bases from V and 6 from J, leaving 8 bases between them. Germline CDR1 is DFQATT and CDR2 is SNEGSKA (reference sequence).

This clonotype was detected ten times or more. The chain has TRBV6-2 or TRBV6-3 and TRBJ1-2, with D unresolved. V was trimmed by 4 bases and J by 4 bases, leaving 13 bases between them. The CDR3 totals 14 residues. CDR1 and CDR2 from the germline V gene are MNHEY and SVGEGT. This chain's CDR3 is CASSSTSAIYGYTF. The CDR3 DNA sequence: TGTGCCAGCAGTTCGACTAGCGCTATCTATGGCTACACCTTC.

For the CDR3, the DNA is TGTGCCAGCAGACCCCGGACAGGGGGCGATACGCAGTATTTT. It translates to CASRPRTGGDTQYF. The gene calls are TRBV9 and TRBJ2-3, with 11 bases lining up with TRBD1. Germline values: CDR1 SGDLS, CDR2 YYNGEE. This CDR3 contains 14 residues. V trimming: 5 bases; J trimming: 6 bases; junction bases outside the gene matches: 5.

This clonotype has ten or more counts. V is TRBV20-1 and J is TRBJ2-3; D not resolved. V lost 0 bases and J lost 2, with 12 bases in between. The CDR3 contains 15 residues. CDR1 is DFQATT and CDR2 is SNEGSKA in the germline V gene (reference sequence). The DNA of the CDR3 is TGCAGTGCTAGAGACACTGCTACCCCCACAGATACGCAGTATTTT. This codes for CSARDTATPTDTQYF.

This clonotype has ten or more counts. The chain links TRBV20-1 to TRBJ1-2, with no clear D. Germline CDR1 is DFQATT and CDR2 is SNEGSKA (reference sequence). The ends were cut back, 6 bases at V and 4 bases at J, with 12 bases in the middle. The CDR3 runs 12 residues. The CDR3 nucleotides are TGCAGTGCCACCCTTGCAGTCTATGGCTACACCTTC. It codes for CSATLAVYGYTF.

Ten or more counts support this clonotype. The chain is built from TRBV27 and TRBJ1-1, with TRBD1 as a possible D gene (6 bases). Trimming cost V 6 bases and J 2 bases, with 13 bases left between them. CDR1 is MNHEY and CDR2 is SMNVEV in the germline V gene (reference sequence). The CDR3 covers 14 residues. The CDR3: CASRKTGVNTEAFF. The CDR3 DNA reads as TGTGCCAGCAGGAAGACAGGAGTAAACACTGAAGCTTTCTTT.

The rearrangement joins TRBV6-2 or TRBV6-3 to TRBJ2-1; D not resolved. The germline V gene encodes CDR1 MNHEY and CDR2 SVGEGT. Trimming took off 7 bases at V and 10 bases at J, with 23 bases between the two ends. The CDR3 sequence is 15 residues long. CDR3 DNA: TGTGCCAGCAAGAGGAGCCGAGAATTCTCCTACGAGCAGTTCTTC. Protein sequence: CASKRSREFSYEQFF.

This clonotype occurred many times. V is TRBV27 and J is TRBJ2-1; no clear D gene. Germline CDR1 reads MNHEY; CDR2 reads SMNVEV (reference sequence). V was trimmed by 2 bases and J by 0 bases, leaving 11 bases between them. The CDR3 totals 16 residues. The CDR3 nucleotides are TGTGCCAGCAGTTTAGAGTCATGGGGCTCCTACAATGAGCAGTTCTTC. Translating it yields CASSLESWGSYNEQFF.

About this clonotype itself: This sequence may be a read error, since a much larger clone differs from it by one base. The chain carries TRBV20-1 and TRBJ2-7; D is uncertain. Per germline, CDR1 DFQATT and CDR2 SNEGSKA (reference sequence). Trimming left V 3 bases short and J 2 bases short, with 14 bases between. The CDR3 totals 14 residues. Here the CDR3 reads CSARGLGRAYEQYF. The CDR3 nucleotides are TGCAGTGCTAGGGGTCTCGGTCGAGCCTACGAGCAGTACTTC.

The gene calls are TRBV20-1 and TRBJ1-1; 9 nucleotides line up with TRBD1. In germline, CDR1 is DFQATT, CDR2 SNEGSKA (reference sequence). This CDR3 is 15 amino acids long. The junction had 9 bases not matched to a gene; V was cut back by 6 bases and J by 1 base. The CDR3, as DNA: TGCAGTGCAAGGACAGGGGCTCCCCCGAACACTGAAGCTTTCTTT. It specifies CSARTGAPPNTEAFF.

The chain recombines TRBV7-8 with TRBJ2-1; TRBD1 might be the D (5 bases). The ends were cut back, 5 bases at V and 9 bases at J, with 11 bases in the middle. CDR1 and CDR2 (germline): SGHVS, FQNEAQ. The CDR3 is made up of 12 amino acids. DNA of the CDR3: TGTGCCAGCAGCCACGCAAGGGGTGAGCAGTTCTTC. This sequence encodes CASSHARGEQFF.

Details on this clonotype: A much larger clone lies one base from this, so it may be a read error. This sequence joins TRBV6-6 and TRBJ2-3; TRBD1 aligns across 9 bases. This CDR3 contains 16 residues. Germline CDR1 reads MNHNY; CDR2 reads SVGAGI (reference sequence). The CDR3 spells CAGSYSLTGGTDTQYF. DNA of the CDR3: TGTGCCGGCAGTTACTCGTTGACAGGGGGGACAGATACGCAGTATTTT.